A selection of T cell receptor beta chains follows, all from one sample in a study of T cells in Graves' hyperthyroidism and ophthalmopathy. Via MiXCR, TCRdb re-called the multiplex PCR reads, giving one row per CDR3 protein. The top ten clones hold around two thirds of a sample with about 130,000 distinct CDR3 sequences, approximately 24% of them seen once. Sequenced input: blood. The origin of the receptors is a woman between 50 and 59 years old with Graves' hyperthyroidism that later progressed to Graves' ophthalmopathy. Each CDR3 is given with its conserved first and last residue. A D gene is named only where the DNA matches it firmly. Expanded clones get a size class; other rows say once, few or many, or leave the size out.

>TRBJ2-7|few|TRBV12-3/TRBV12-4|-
CASTHGTSYEQYF
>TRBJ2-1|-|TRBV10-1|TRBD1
CASSLGGGGPNEQFF
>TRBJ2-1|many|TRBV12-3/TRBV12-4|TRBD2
CASRRLAGGYNEQFF
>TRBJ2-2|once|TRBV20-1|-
CSARGASVTGELFF
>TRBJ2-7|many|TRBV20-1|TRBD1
CSATPGTGLSYEQYF
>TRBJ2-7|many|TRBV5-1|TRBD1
CASSRGQGWGEQYF
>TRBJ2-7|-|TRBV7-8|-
CASSPHGTYEQYF
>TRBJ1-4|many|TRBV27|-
CASRRGATNEKLFF
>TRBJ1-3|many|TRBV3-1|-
CASSQPAGAPGNTIYF
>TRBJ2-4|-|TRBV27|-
CASSLVPLAKNIQYF
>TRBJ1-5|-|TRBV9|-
CASSPTGTIKPQHF
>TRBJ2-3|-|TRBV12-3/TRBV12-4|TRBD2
CASSGRLAGGPDTQYF
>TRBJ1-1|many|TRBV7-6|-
CASSLGKQGNTEAFF
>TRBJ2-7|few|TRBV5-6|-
CASSLFRDSPYEQYF
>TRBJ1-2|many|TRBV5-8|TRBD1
CASSYRDRPNYGYTF
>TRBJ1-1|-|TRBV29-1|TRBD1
CSFQQGENTEAFF
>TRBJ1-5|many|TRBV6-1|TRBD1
CASSLDRGPRQPQHF
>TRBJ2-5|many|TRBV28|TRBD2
CASTGLAEETQYF
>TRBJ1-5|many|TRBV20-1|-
CSAKLRGGNSNQPQHF
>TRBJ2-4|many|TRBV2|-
CASSVRGWDIQYF
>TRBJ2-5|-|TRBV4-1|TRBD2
CASSRPTSGIQETQYF
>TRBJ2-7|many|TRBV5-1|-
CASSISSRSYEQYF
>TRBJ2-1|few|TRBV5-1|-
CASSLRRDYNEQFF
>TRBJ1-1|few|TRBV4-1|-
CASSQDLAANTEAFF
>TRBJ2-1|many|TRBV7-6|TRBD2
CASSLEASGSRNEQFF
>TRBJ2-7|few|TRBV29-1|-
CSVGKGPNEQYF
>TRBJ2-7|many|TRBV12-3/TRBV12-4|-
CASSLSGRYSYEQYF
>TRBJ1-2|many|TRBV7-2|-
CASSPESQGLYGYTF
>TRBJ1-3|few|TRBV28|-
CASNVGGNTIYF
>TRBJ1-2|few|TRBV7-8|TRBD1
CASSLRAWEGAHGYTF
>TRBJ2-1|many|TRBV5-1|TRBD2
CASSPGTSTNEQFF
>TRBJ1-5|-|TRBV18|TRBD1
CASSLDRVDQPQHF
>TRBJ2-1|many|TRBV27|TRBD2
CASTVSGSPYNEQFF
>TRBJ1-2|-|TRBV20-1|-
CSATIRGISNYGYTF